This T cell receptor beta chain was sequenced for a study of shared clonotypes between healthy human individuals. Data came from immunoSEQ multiplex PCR; TCRdb stores just in-frame clones and leaves some out. The sample includes approximately 2.1 million clones, approximately 93% of them seen just once. The CDR3 sequence is 12 residues long. Germline CDR1 is LNHNV and CDR2 is YYDKDF (reference sequence). Trimming left V 1 base short and J 11 bases short, with 10 bases between. The sequence came from a man aged 18 to 30 in good health. Some clones in this sample may be carry-over from other donors' samples. Sequenced input: naive CD4+ T cells from PBMCs. Indicated subset: CD45RA+ positively selected. The rearrangement uses TRBV15 and TRBJ2-3; D gene ambiguous. The CDR3 spells CATSRATGLQYF. The CDR3 DNA follows: TGTGCCACCAGCAGAGCCACGGGCCTGCAGTATTTT.